Listed below are T cell receptor beta chains from one sample, sequenced in a study of blood T cell repertoires in COVID-19. Sequenced by immunoSEQ multiplex PCR; TCRdb stores in-frame clones only, minus some. The sample has 55,000 to 90,000 clones; around nine tenths are singletons. Material for sequencing was peripheral blood. The receptors shown here come from a woman aged 60-70 years with acute or convalescent COVID-19. The CDR3 runs from the conserved cysteine through the conserved F or W. The order of the fields is D gene, J gene, CDR3 length, V gene, clone size, CDR3 protein, CDR3 DNA. The D gene is left open where the match is weak. Clone size is given for some rows only: seen once, a few or many times, or a class if the clone is expanded.

>TRBD1|TRBJ1-2|13|TRBV6-5|-
CASSRTGRGGYTF
TGTGCCAGCAGTCGGACAGGGAGAGGTGGCTACACCTTC
>-|TRBJ2-4|14|TRBV7-9|-
CASSLGGDKNIQYF
TGTGCCAGCAGCTTAGGGGGAGACAAAAACATTCAGTACTTC
>-|TRBJ2-1|16|TRBV7-8|-
CASSPQKGTVSNEQFF
TGTGCCAGCAGCCCCCAAAAAGGAACAGTATCCAATGAGCAGTTCTTC
>TRBD1|TRBJ2-1|16|TRBV27|-
CASSLWAGQGDNEQFF
TGTGCCAGCAGTTTATGGGCCGGACAGGGGGACAATGAGCAGTTCTTC
>TRBD1|TRBJ1-6|18|TRBV19|once
CASSLNRQGSTHPLPLHF
TGTGCCAGTAGCCTAAACCGACAGGGCTCGACCCATCCGTTACCCCTCCACTTT
>-|TRBJ2-7|15|TRBV5-6|-
CASSRQGRSSHEQYF
TGTGCCAGCAGCCGCCAGGGCAGGAGCTCCCACGAGCAGTACTTC
>-|TRBJ2-3|15|TRBV9|-
CASSGGGGHTDTQYF
TGTGCCAGCAGCGGGGGGGGCGGGCACACAGATACGCAGTATTTT
>TRBD2|TRBJ2-5|15|TRBV5-5|once
CASSSRLANQETQYF
TGTGCCAGCAGCTCAAGACTAGCGAATCAAGAGACCCAGTACTTC
>TRBD1|TRBJ2-1|14|TRBV5-6|few
CASSLRDRENEQFF
TGTGCCAGCAGCTTACGTGACAGGGAGAATGAGCAGTTCTTC
>TRBD1|TRBJ2-5|14|TRBV5-1|-
CASSLSGGTETQYF
TGCGCCAGCAGCTTGTCAGGGGGCACAGAGACCCAGTACTTC
>TRBD2|TRBJ2-1|15|TRBV7-2|once
CASSPGLAGGNEQFF
TGTGCCAGCAGCCCTGGACTAGCGGGGGGGAATGAGCAGTTCTTC
>-|TRBJ2-2|15|TRBV5-1|once
CASSLSTANTGELFF
TGCGCCAGCAGCTTGTCGACAGCGAACACCGGGGAGCTGTTTTTT
>-|TRBJ1-2|17|TRBV5-1|many
CASSLFVGANINYGYTF
TGCGCCAGCAGCTTGTTCGTAGGGGCGAATATAAACTATGGCTACACCTTC
>-|TRBJ1-2|12|TRBV7-2|-
CASSLVQGGYTF
TGTGCCAGCAGCTTAGTACAGGGTGGCTACACCTTC
>-|TRBJ1-3|14|TRBV7-9|-
CASGGGYSGNTIYF
TGTGCCAGCGGCGGCGGATACTCTGGAAACACCATATATTTT
>TRBD1|TRBJ2-7|16|TRBV19|-
CASSIVGQGYGYEQYF
TGTGCCAGTAGTATCGTGGGACAGGGATACGGCTACGAGCAGTACTTC
>TRBD1|TRBJ1-2|13|TRBV7-9|-
CASSDGQGYGYTF
TGTGCCAGCAGCGATGGACAGGGCTATGGCTACACCTTC
>-|TRBJ1-2|15|TRBV25-1|-
CASSSLQGVDYGYTF
TGTGCCAGCAGTTCGTTACAGGGAGTCGACTATGGCTACACCTTC
>-|TRBJ2-3|13|TRBV11-3|-
CASSLYGADTQYF
TGTGCCAGCAGCTTATACGGGGCAGATACGCAGTATTTT
>TRBD2|TRBJ2-3|15|TRBV19|-
CASSVSGGSTDTQYF
TGTGCCAGTAGTGTTAGCGGGGGGAGCACAGATACGCAGTATTTT
>TRBD1|TRBJ2-7|15|TRBV6-6|few
CASSSLGTGSHEQYF
TGTGCCAGCAGCTCCCTAGGGACAGGCTCCCACGAGCAGTACTTC
>-|TRBJ2-2|13|TRBV6-4|-
CASSVSEYGELFF
TGTGCCAGCAGTGTATCCGAGTACGGGGAGCTGTTTTTT
>-|TRBJ2-5|10|TRBV20-1|-
CSAKTGTQYF
TGCAGTGCTAAAACGGGGACCCAGTACTTC
>TRBD2|TRBJ2-1|16|TRBV5-4|once
CASSLALAGGPTEQFF
TGTGCCAGCAGCTTAGCGCTAGCGGGGGGGCCCACTGAGCAGTTCTTC
>-|TRBJ2-7|13|TRBV27|-
CASSSPSGVAQYF
TGTGCCAGCAGTTCCCCCAGTGGAGTCGCGCAGTACTTC
>-|TRBJ1-3|15|TRBV6-5|-
CASSYGQATGNTIYF
TGTGCCAGCAGTTACGGGCAGGCGACTGGAAACACCATATATTTT
>-|TRBJ1-3|15|TRBV6-5|-
CASSPRTAAGNTIYF
TGTGCCAGCAGTCCCCGGACAGCCGCTGGAAACACCATATATTTT
>TRBD1|TRBJ2-7|15|TRBV18|few
CASSPRRGLSYEQYF
TGTGCCAGCTCACCACGTAGGGGGCTCTCCTACGAGCAGTACTTC
>TRBD1|TRBJ1-4|14|TRBV27|-
CASRGQGLGEKLFF
TGTGCCAGCAGGGGACAGGGGTTGGGCGAAAAACTGTTTTTT
>TRBD2|TRBJ2-2|14|TRBV6-5|-
CAITWTSETGELFF
TGTGCCATCACGTGGACTAGCGAAACCGGGGAGCTGTTTTTT
>TRBD2|TRBJ2-7|13|TRBV27|-
CASSSSGGYEQYF
TGTGCCAGCAGTTCTAGCGGGGGTTACGAGCAGTACTTC
>TRBD1|TRBJ1-2|18|TRBV19|-
CASSMPTGTGGIVYGYTF
TGTGCCAGTAGTATGCCGACCGGGACAGGGGGGATCGTCTATGGCTACACCTTC
>TRBD2|TRBJ2-3|17|TRBV10-3|-
CAISEGSGGQKADTQYF
TGTGCCATCAGTGAGGGTAGCGGGGGCCAAAAAGCAGATACGCAGTATTTT
>TRBD2|TRBJ2-2|13|TRBV11-2|-
CASSSSGHGELFF
TGTGCCAGCAGCTCTAGCGGTCACGGGGAGCTGTTTTTT
>-|TRBJ2-5|17|TRBV12-5|-
CASGLVWGDRPKETQYF
TGTGCTAGTGGTTTGGTATGGGGGGACAGACCGAAAGAGACCCAGTACTTC
>TRBD1|TRBJ1-3|15|TRBV2|-
CASSDYGTGVNTIYF
TGTGCCAGCAGTGATTACGGGACAGGGGTAAACACCATATATTTT
>TRBD1|TRBJ1-1|15|TRBV5-1|once
CASRKAGGENTEAFF
TGCGCCAGCAGGAAAGCAGGGGGCGAGAACACTGAAGCTTTCTTT
>TRBD2|TRBJ2-2|13|TRBV9|-
CASSVATTSGLFF
TGTGCCAGCAGCGTAGCTACGACTAGCGGGCTGTTTTTT
>TRBD2|TRBJ2-3|16|TRBV9|once
CASSSLPTSGTDTQYF
TGTGCCAGCAGCTCCCTTCCGACTAGCGGCACAGATACGCAGTATTTT
>TRBD2|TRBJ2-3|17|TRBV6-2/TRBV6-3|-
CASSYTSSGGLTDTQYF
TGTGCCAGCAGTTACACCTCTAGCGGGGGTCTCACAGATACGCAGTATTTT
>-|TRBJ2-7|11|TRBV20-1|-
CSAFKNYEQYF
TGCAGTGCTTTTAAAAACTACGAGCAGTACTTC
>-|TRBJ2-7|14|TRBV3-1/TRBV3-2|-
CASSLGLSSYEQYF
TGTGCCAGCAGCCTGGGACTGAGCTCCTACGAGCAGTACTTC
>TRBD2|TRBJ2-1|15|TRBV9|-
CASSASGGRWNEQFF
TGTGCCAGCAGCGCTAGCGGGGGGCGTTGGAATGAGCAGTTCTTC
>TRBD1|TRBJ2-1|16|TRBV5-1|-
CASSLASTGGTDEQFF
TGCGCCAGCAGCTTGGCCTCGACAGGGGGCACGGATGAGCAGTTCTTC
>-|TRBJ1-5|13|TRBV5-5|-
CASSLSTEQPQHF
TGTGCCAGCAGCTTGTCGACAGAACAGCCCCAGCATTTT
>-|TRBJ1-1|14|TRBV3-1/TRBV3-2|once
CASSQRSSGTEAFF
TGTGCCAGCAGCCAAAGGTCCTCAGGCACTGAAGCTTTCTTT
>TRBD1|TRBJ2-5|14|TRBV27|-
CASSQRRGLETQYF
TGTGCCAGCAGTCAACGCAGGGGGCTGGAGACCCAGTACTTC
>TRBD1|TRBJ2-7|16|TRBV6-5|-
CASSYSIGQGTNEQYF
TGTGCCAGCAGTTACTCGATAGGACAGGGGACCAACGAGCAGTACTTC
>TRBD1|TRBJ2-7|15|TRBV3-1/TRBV3-2|-
CASSQDQNRGRHRYF
TGTGCCAGCAGCCAAGATCAGAACAGGGGGAGGCATCGGTACTTC
>-|TRBJ2-2|14|TRBV4-1|-
CASSHQGNTGELFF
TGCGCCAGCAGCCACCAGGGTAACACCGGGGAGCTGTTTTTT
>-|TRBJ1-3|13|TRBV7-9|-
CASSTSRGNTIYF
TGTGCCAGCAGCACTAGCAGGGGAAACACCATATATTTT
>TRBD1|TRBJ2-7|14|TRBV27|-
CASTRQGSSYEQYF
TGTGCCAGCACAAGACAGGGATCGTCCTACGAGCAGTACTTC
>-|TRBJ2-1|15|TRBV11-1|-
CASSRLQGAWNEQFF
TGTGCCAGCAGCCGTTTACAGGGAGCCTGGAATGAGCAGTTCTTC
>-|TRBJ1-4|13|TRBV4-1|-
CASSRQADEKLFF
TGCGCCAGCAGCCGTCAGGCCGATGAAAAACTGTTTTTT